The 12 T cell receptor beta chains given below trace back to one sample, sequenced in a study of control samples from healthy donors and cancer patients. Some clones are missing from TCRdb's copy, which holds only in-frame ones; the method was immunoSEQ multiplex PCR. The sample has 100,000 to 150,000 clones; 85% to 95% are singletons. The material sequenced was PBMCs. Every receptor here comes from a man older than 75 with head and neck cancer.

The J gene is TRBJ2-1, the V gene TRBV15, with 7 bases identical to TRBD1. The J segment lost 4 bases and the V segment lost 6 bases, leaving 18 bases of the junction unmatched. Per the germline V gene, CDR1 is LNHNV and CDR2 is YYDKDF (reference sequence). The CDR3 consists of 18 residues. For the CDR3, the DNA is TGTGCCACCAGGCGAGGGGGACAGCGTCTATTAACTTACAATGAGCAGTTCTTC. Amino acids: CATRRGGQRLLTYNEQFF.

The V and J genes are TRBV24-1 and TRBJ2-6; D perhaps matches TRBD1 (5 bases). Deletions cut 0 bases from V and 0 bases from J, with 20 bases between. CDR3 length: 21 amino acids. Per the germline V gene, CDR1 is KGHDR and CDR2 is SFDVKD. The CDR3 spells CATSDLQAEQGQFSGANVLTF. In nucleotides, the CDR3 is TGTGCCACCAGTGATTTGCAAGCCGAGCAGGGCCAATTCTCTGGGGCCAACGTCCTGACTTTC.

The chain uses TRBV30 and TRBJ2-3; maybe TRBD1 (5 bases). Trimming took off 3 bases at V and 2 bases at J, with 21 bases between the two ends. The CDR3 is made up of 17 amino acids. Germline V gene lookup returns CDR1 GTSNPN and CDR2 SVGIG (reference sequence). In nucleotides, the CDR3 is TGTGCCTGGAGCGACCCCAGGGAACGCTCATCCACAGATACGCAGTATTTT. The encoded protein is CAWSDPRERSSTDTQYF.

This clone was found a few times. The V and J genes are TRBV7-2 and TRBJ2-3, with D maybe TRBD2 (6 bases). Germline assignment: CDR1 SGHTA and CDR2 FQGNSA. Trimming cost V 2 bases and J 0 bases, with 21 bases left between them. The CDR3 spans 19 residues. The CDR3 here is CASSLRRVEGSLSTDTQYF. In nucleotides, the CDR3 is TGTGCCAGCAGCTTAAGGAGGGTGGAAGGGTCCCTAAGCACAGATACGCAGTATTTT.

The chain has TRBV4-3 and TRBJ2-6; D might be TRBD1 or TRBD2, each matching 5 bases. The CDR3 is 13 amino acids. Germline loops: CDR1 LGHNA, CDR2 YSLEER. Between the trimmed V and J ends, which lost 0 bases and 10 bases, there was a span of 7 bases. This chain's CDR3 is CASSQDWGNVLTF. The CDR3, as DNA: TGCGCCAGCAGCCAAGATTGGGGGAACGTCCTGACTTTC.

This chain joins TRBV3-1 (or the pseudogene TRBV3-2) and TRBJ1-1, with D perhaps TRBD1 (5 bases). With 5 bases removed from V and 4 bases from J, the gap between germline ends came to 17 bases. Germline CDR1 reads LGHDT; CDR2 reads YNNKEL (reference sequence). The CDR3 contains 15 residues. The CDR3 sequence: CASSYLRGGGTEAFF. The DNA of the CDR3 is TGTGCCAGCAGCTACCTTCGTGGGGGTGGCACTGAAGCTTTCTTT.

The genes are TRBV12-3 or TRBV12-4 and TRBJ2-3; D possibly corresponds to TRBD2 (6 bases). Trimming took off 6 bases at V and 5 bases at J, with 12 bases between the two ends. This CDR3 spans 13 amino acids. CDR3 nucleotide sequence: TGTGCCAGCAGCCCGGGAGCAAGAGATACGCAGTATTTT. Protein product: CASSPGARDTQYF.

CDR3 nucleotides: TGTGCCAGCAGCCAAACAGGGGGATGGACTGAAGCTTTCTTT. Protein product: CASSQTGGWTEAFF. The genes are TRBV3-1 (or the pseudogene TRBV3-2) and TRBJ1-1, with 8 bases that match TRBD1. CDR1 is LGHDT, CDR2 YNNKEL, per germline (reference sequence). CDR3 length equals 14 residues. Losses at the gene ends were 2 bases for V and 5 bases for J; bases not matched to a gene: 4.

The genes are TRBV3-1 (or the pseudogene TRBV3-2) and TRBJ2-2; D unresolved. Germline-derived CDR1 and CDR2 are LGHDT and YNNKEL (reference sequence). The CDR3 totals 12 residues. Trimming removed 4 bases from V and 5 bases from J, with 5 bases in between. The CDR3 DNA reads as TGTGCCAGCAGCCTCGGGACCGGGGAGCTGTTTTTT. Its translation is CASSLGTGELFF.

Only a few counts were recorded for this clone. The chain is built from TRBV18 and TRBJ1-1; 8 nucleotides align to TRBD1. The CDR3 is 15 residues long. V was clipped by 5 bases and J by 1 base; unmatched bases: 6. Germline V gene data show CDR1 as KGHSH and CDR2 as LQKENI. In DNA form, the CDR3 reads TGTGCCAGCTCAGCGCGACAGGGGTGGAACACTGAAGCTTTCTTT. Translation: CASSARQGWNTEAFF.

The V and J genes are TRBV6-5 and TRBJ2-7; D possibly corresponds to TRBD2 (5 bases). Trimming removed 5 bases from V and 4 bases from J, with 9 bases in between. This CDR3 spans 12 amino acids. CDR1 is MNHEY and CDR2 is SVGAGI in the germline V gene. CDR3 nucleotide sequence: TGTGCCAGCAGTAAGTCGGGGTACGAGCAGTACTTC. Translation gives CASSKSGYEQYF.

The chain combines TRBV27 with TRBJ2-3, with D possibly TRBD1 on 5 matching bases. The CDR3 has 14 amino acids. Looked up from germline, CDR1 is MNHEY and CDR2 is SMNVEV (reference sequence). Trimming took 5 bases from V and 2 from J, leaving 11 bases between them. CDR3 sequence (DNA): TGTGCCAGCAGTCTCCGACAGCCCACAGATACGCAGTATTTT. It is translated as CASSLRQPTDTQYF.